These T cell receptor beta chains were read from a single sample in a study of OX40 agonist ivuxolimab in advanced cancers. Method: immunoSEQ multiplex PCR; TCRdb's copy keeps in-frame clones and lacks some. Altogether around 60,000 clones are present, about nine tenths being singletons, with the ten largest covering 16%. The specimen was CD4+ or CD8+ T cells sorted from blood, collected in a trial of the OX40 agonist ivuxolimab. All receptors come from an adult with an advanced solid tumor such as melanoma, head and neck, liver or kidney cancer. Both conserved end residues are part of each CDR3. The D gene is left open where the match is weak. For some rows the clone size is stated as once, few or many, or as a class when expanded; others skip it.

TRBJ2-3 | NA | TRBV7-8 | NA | TGTGCCAGCAGCCGTGGCCGGGGCGGTCAAGATACGCAGTATTTT | CASSRGRGGQDTQYF
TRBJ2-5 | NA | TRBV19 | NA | TGTGCCAGTAGTATAGGAGGGTTCGGTCAAGAGACCCAGTACTTC | CASSIGGFGQETQYF
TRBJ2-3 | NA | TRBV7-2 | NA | TGTGCCAGCAGCTTAACATATACAGATACGCAGTATTTT | CASSLTYTDTQYF
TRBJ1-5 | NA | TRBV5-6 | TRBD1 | TGTGCCAGCAGCCATACGGCGGGACAGGGAAGGTTGGGCAATCAGCCCCAGCATTTT | CASSHTAGQGRLGNQPQHF
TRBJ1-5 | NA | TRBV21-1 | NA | TGTGCCAGCAGCTCCCGGGACCCTAATCAGCCCCAGCATTTT | CASSSRDPNQPQHF
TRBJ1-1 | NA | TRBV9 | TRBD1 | TGTGCCAGCAGCCCCACGGGACAGGCGATAGAGGGGGCTTTCTTT | CASSPTGQAIEGAFF
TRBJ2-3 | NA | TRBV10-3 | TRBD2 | TGTGCCATCGCGGGACTAGCGGAGCAGGCGCAGTATTTT | CAIAGLAEQAQYF
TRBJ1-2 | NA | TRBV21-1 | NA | TGTGCCAGCAGCAACACTCAACACGATCCAGCTCCCATACCCTATGGCTACACCTTC | CASSNTQHDPAPIPYGYTF
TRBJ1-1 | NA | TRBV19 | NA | TGTGCCAGTAGGGCAGCCTCAATGAACACTGAAGCTTTCTTT | CASRAASMNTEAFF
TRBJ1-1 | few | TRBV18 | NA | TGTGCCAGCTCCCTGAATATGCTAGAGGACACTGAAGCTTTCTTT | CASSLNMLEDTEAFF
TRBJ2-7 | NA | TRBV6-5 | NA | TGTGCCAGCACCGAGCCGACGGCCAACTACGAGCAGTACTTC | CASTEPTANYEQYF
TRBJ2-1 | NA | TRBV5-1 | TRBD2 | TGCGCCAGCAGCGGACCACCCGGGACTAGCGGGATATACAATGAGCAGTTCTTC | CASSGPPGTSGIYNEQFF
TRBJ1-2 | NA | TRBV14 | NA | TGTGCCAGCAGCCAAGACCACGGGACAAAGAATGGCTACACCTTC | CASSQDHGTKNGYTF
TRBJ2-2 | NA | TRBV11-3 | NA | TGTGCCAGCAGCTACAGGGACCCCGGGGAGCTGTTTTTT | CASSYRDPGELFF
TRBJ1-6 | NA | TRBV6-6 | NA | TGTGCCAGCAGTTACCTCGACCGGGATAATTCACCCCTCCACTTT | CASSYLDRDNSPLHF
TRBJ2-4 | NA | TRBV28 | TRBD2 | TGTGCCAGCAGGCCCCCCGGGACTAGCGGGAGATTTAAAAACATTCAGTACTTC | CASRPPGTSGRFKNIQYF
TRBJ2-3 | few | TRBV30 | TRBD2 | TGTGCCTGGAGGGAGGGGCAGGGAGGGACAGATACGCAGTATTTT | CAWREGQGGTDTQYF
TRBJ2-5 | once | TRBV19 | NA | TGTGCCAGTAGTAGCCCGACAGCTTTGGGGGAGACCCAGTACTTC | CASSSPTALGETQYF